Listed here are 28 T cell receptor beta chains from one sample, sequenced in a study of blood T cells in healthy people across ages. A J-beta primer mix and a sample-barcoded 5' primer were used in a second PCR of roughly 6 to 11 cycles. TCRdb passed the 5' RACE reads through MiXCR, listing each CDR3 protein once. The sample contains over 700,000 distinct CDR3 sequences, less than 70% of which appear only once. The sequenced sample was blood. The receptors come from an elderly man in good health.

This clonotype was detected once. The rearrangement uses TRBV4-1 and TRBJ2-7; D gene ambiguous. This CDR3 has 14 residues. With 0 bases removed from V and 5 bases from J, the gap between germline ends came to 11 bases. Germline loops: CDR1 MGHRA, CDR2 YSYEKL. As DNA, the CDR3 is TGCGCCAGCAGCCAAGAAGAACTCAGCGACGAGCAGTACTTC. Amino acids: CASSQEELSDEQYF.

This chain links TRBV25-1 with TRBJ1-1; no clear D. The CDR3 consists of 12 residues. The ends were cut back, 8 bases at V and 3 bases at J, with 10 bases in the middle. Germline values: CDR1 MGHDK, CDR2 SYGVNS. The CDR3 spells CASPSKYTEAFF. The CDR3 DNA reads as TGTGCCAGCCCATCAAAGTACACTGAAGCTTTCTTT.

The chain employs TRBV6-1 and TRBJ2-3; TRBD2 matches 9 bases. Germline CDR1 reads MNHNS; CDR2 reads SASEGT. The J segment lost 4 bases and the V segment lost 7 bases, leaving 12 bases of the junction unmatched. CDR3 length equals 16 residues. CDR3 loop: CASKVSGSLIADTQYF. DNA of the CDR3: TGTGCCAGCAAGGTTAGCGGGAGTTTAATCGCAGATACGCAGTATTTT.

The chain carries TRBV7-9 and TRBJ1-2; unclear D gene. CDR1 is SEHNR and CDR2 is FQNEAQ in the germline V gene (reference sequence). The ends were cut back, 5 bases at V and 4 bases at J, with 14 bases in the middle. The CDR3 contains 14 residues. CDR3: CASSLEGRPYGYTF. CDR3 in DNA: TGTGCCAGCAGCCTAGAAGGCAGACCCTATGGCTACACCTTC.

This chain joins TRBV5-4 and TRBJ2-1, with 8 bases fitting TRBD2. The CDR3 is 13 amino acids. The V gene's germline CDR1 is SGHNT and CDR2 YYREEE (reference sequence). V lost 0 bases to trimming and J lost 8 bases; unmatched junction nucleotides: 1. CDR3 in amino acids: CASSLDGRDEQFF. The CDR3 region has the DNA TGTGCCAGCAGCTTGGACGGGAGGGATGAGCAGTTCTTC. The full variable domain, with the rest looked up from reference TRBV5-4 and TRBJ2-1, is ETGVTQSPTHLIKTRGQQVTLRCSSQSGHNTVSWYQQALGQGPQFIFQYYREEENGRGNFPPRFSGLQFPNYSSELNVNALELDDSALYLCASSLDGRDEQFFGPGTRLTVL.

V is TRBV13 and J is TRBJ1-4; D uncertain. Trimming took off 0 bases at V and 5 bases at J, with 4 bases between the two ends. The V gene's germline CDR1 is PRHDT and CDR2 FYEKMQ (reference sequence). This CDR3 region has 13 residues. The CDR3 nucleotides are TGTGCCAGCAGCTTAGGGACCAATGAAAAACTGTTTTTT. It translates to CASSLGTNEKLFF.

This clonotype was detected a few times. The rearrangement uses TRBV6-1 and TRBJ2-1, with 10 bases lining up with TRBD1. This CDR3 contains 14 residues. The junction had 7 bases not matched to a gene; V was cut back by 7 bases and J by 7 bases. Germline-derived CDR1 and CDR2 are MNHNS and SASEGT. CDR3 DNA sequence: TGTGCCAGCACCTGGGACAGGGGAGGGAATGAGCAGTTCTTC. It yields the protein CASTWDRGGNEQFF.

The gene calls are TRBV7-2 and TRBJ2-5, with TRBD1 matching 9 bases. CDR3 length: 15 amino acids. From germline, CDR1 is SGHTA and CDR2 FQGNSA. V trimming: 5 bases; J trimming: 4 bases; junction bases outside the gene matches: 8. CDR3: CASSPGDRVIETQYF. The DNA of the CDR3 is TGTGCCAGCAGCCCCGGGGACAGGGTTATAGAGACCCAGTACTTC.

V gene TRBV11-2 combines with J gene TRBJ1-2; no clear D gene. The germline CDR1 and CDR2 sequences are SGHAT and FQNNGV. V shed 5 bases and J shed 8 bases, with 18 bases lying between them. CDR3 length: 14 amino acids. The CDR3 here is CASSPRALIGGYTF. CDR3 sequence (DNA): TGTGCCAGCAGCCCCCGGGCTCTGATCGGGGGCTACACCTTC.

This clonotype was picked up a small number of times. The chain carries TRBV5-1 and TRBJ2-1; 10 bases are shared with TRBD2. There are 14 residues in the CDR3. Per germline, CDR1 SGHRS and CDR2 YFSETQ. Losses at the gene ends were 4 bases for V and 7 bases for J; bases not matched to a gene: 5. The CDR3 DNA reads as TGCGCCAGCAGCACGGGACTAGCGCAGAATGAGCAGTTCTTC. It specifies CASSTGLAQNEQFF.

This chain connects TRBV15 to TRBJ2-1, with D perhaps TRBD2 (6 bases). The DNA end is more similar to TRBJ2-7, so the J call may be wrong. In germline, CDR1 is LNHNV, CDR2 YYDKDF (reference sequence). The CDR3 contains 14 residues. The CDR3 region has the DNA TGTGCCACCAGGGCAGGACTAAGAAACAATGAGCAGTACTTC. It specifies CATRAGLRNNEQYF.

V is TRBV27 and J is TRBJ2-5; 9 bases line up with TRBD1. This CDR3 is built from 15 residues. V shed 3 bases, J shed 11 bases, and the junction held 13 bases outside the gene matches. Looked up from germline, CDR1 is MNHEY and CDR2 is SMNVEV (reference sequence). CDR3 coding DNA: TGTGCCAGCAGTTTTGACAGGGGGTTTCCCTCAGAGCAGTACTTC. Encoded protein: CASSFDRGFPSEQYF.

This clonotype was detected only once. The J gene is TRBJ1-4, the V gene TRBV6-6, with D tentatively TRBD1 (5 bases). The CDR3 extends over 15 amino acids. CDR1 is MNHNY, CDR2 SVGAGI, per germline (reference sequence). The V end lost 4 bases, the J end lost 8 bases, and 17 bases lay between the germline ends. The CDR3 loop reads CASSSRDLLGEKLFF. The CDR3 DNA reads as TGTGCCAGCAGTTCCCGGGACCTCTTAGGGGAAAAACTGTTTTTT.

The rearrangement links TRBV10-3 to TRBJ2-1; the match to TRBD2 covers 7 bases. The CDR3 consists of 14 residues. CDR1 and CDR2 from the germline V gene are ENHRY and SYGVKD. V shed 6 bases and J 4 bases; nucleotides not matched to a gene: 6. The CDR3 DNA follows: TGTGCCATCAGCGGAGCGGGGCCTTACAATGAGCAGTTCTTC. This translates into CAISGAGPYNEQFF.

This clonotype has more than one count but fewer than ten. The chain joins TRBV20-1 to TRBJ2-3, with 8 bases fitting TRBD2. This CDR3 contains 12 residues. V shed 4 bases and J 4 bases; nucleotides not matched to a gene: 1. The germline V gene encodes CDR1 DFQATT and CDR2 SNEGSKA (reference sequence). In DNA form, the CDR3 reads TGCAGTGCTACGGGGGGGGCAGATACGCAGTATTTT. This codes for CSATGGADTQYF.

The chain combines TRBV6-5 with TRBJ2-7; 8 bases are shared with TRBD1. Per germline, CDR1 MNHEY and CDR2 SVGAGI. This CDR3 comprises 14 residues. J gave up 9 bases and V 5 bases, and 12 bases lay outside the gene matches. The CDR3 region is CASSDAGQGAVQYF. CDR3 nucleotides: TGTGCCAGCAGTGACGCGGGCCAGGGGGCAGTGCAGTACTTC.

This clonotype was seen a handful of times. This rearrangement joins TRBV3-1 to TRBJ2-3; TRBD2 matches at 10 bases. Germline-derived CDR1 and CDR2 are LGHDT and YNNKEL (reference sequence). The CDR3 sequence is 16 residues long. Germline trimming cut 4 bases from V and 14 bases from J; bases unmatched to any gene: 18. Written as DNA, the CDR3 is TGTGCCAGCAGCCCTAACTTAGCGGGAGGCGAAAGATACGCGTATTTT. It is translated as CASSPNLAGGERYAYF.

CDR3 nucleotides: TGTGCCAGCAAGCCAGAAAGGACAGGGGCGCGGGGCTACACCTTC. Its translation is CASKPERTGARGYTF. This chain links TRBV7-8 with TRBJ1-2; 9 bases are shared with TRBD1. The CDR3 is made up of 15 amino acids. Germline values: CDR1 SGHVS, CDR2 FQNEAQ. The junction had 14 bases not matched to a gene; V was cut back by 7 bases and J by 8 bases.

The chain joins TRBV28 to TRBJ2-5, with a possible D match to TRBD1 (6 bases). The better agreement between TRBJ2-7 and the DNA end casts doubt on the J call. This CDR3 has 14 residues. The germline V gene has CDR1 MDHEN and CDR2 SYDVKM. CDR3 DNA: TGTGCCAGCAGCAAACAGGGAATGGGGTACGAGCAGTACTTC. Translating it yields CASSKQGMGYEQYF.

The chain carries TRBV27 and TRBJ2-7; 8 bases map to TRBD2. V shed 2 bases, J shed 10 bases, and the junction held 4 bases outside the gene matches. Germline V gene data show CDR1 as MNHEY and CDR2 as SMNVEV (reference sequence). The CDR3 spans 12 residues. CDR3 region: CASSLLSGNQYF. The CDR3 nucleotides read TGTGCCAGCAGTTTACTTAGCGGGAATCAGTACTTC.

This clonotype was seen only a few times. As DNA, the CDR3 is TGTGCCAGCAGCCAAGTGGGACAATATGAGCAGTACTTC. Its translation is CASSQVGQYEQYF. V and J are TRBV16 and TRBJ2-4, with D possibly matching TRBD1 (6 bases). CDR3 length: 13 amino acids. V was pared by 2 bases and J by 13 bases, with 15 bases between. Per the germline V gene, CDR1 is KGHSY and CDR2 is FQNENV.

The chain has TRBV11-2 and TRBJ1-6; tentative D call: TRBD1 (6 bases). Germline CDR1 and CDR2: SGHAT and FQNNGV. Trimming took off 1 base at V and 8 bases at J, with 12 bases between the two ends. CDR3 size: 15 residues. The CDR3 spells CASSLGQGTDSPLHF. For the CDR3, the DNA is TGTGCCAGCAGCTTAGGGCAGGGGACGGATTCACCCCTCCACTTT.

The chain links TRBV7-9 to TRBJ2-3; D is possibly TRBD1 or TRBD2 (6 bases each). CDR3 length: 17 residues. The V gene's germline CDR1 is SEHNR and CDR2 FQNEAQ (reference sequence). V was clipped by 3 bases and J by 0 bases, with 16 bases between them. In DNA form, the CDR3 reads TGTGCCAGCAGCTTTTACGGGGGCGGCGTGAGCACAGATACGCAGTATTTT. Translation gives CASSFYGGGVSTDTQYF.

The chain couples TRBV6-5 to TRBJ2-4, with D possibly called TRBD1 or TRBD2 (5 bases each). The better agreement between TRBJ2-7 and the DNA end casts doubt on the J call. The CDR3 runs to 15 residues. Germline CDR1 reads MNHEY; CDR2 reads SVGAGI. The CDR3 DNA sequence: TGTGCCAGCAGTTACTCAAGGGACCCCTCCTACGAGCAGTACTTC. Translation: CASSYSRDPSYEQYF.

This clonotype was counted once. The chain uses TRBV12-3 or TRBV12-4 and TRBJ2-1, with 9 bases that match TRBD1. The CDR3 totals 16 residues. The V segment lost 6 bases and the J segment 8 bases; nucleotides outside the gene matches: 14. For the CDR3, the DNA is TGTGCCAGCAGCGCATACAGGGGGCTGACTAGCCATGAGCAGTTCTTC. Amino acid sequence: CASSAYRGLTSHEQFF.

The chain uses TRBV9 and TRBJ2-1; D possibly matches TRBD1 or TRBD2 (5 bases each). The CDR3 sequence is 13 residues long. Germline-derived CDR1 and CDR2 are SGDLS and YYNGEE. V gave up 7 bases and J gave up 2 bases, with 10 bases separating them. The CDR3 is CASCRDPYNEQFF. The CDR3 DNA reads as TGTGCCAGCTGCCGGGACCCCTACAATGAGCAGTTCTTC.

This clonotype turned up a few times. This chain joins TRBV27 and TRBJ2-4, with TRBD2 as a possible D gene (6 bases). The J call may be incorrect, as the DNA end agrees better with TRBJ2-7. CDR1 is MNHEY and CDR2 is SMNVEV in the germline V gene (reference sequence). The CDR3 has 11 amino acids. DNA for the CDR3: TGTGCCAGCACTTCGCGGGGCGAGCAGTACTTC. This gives the protein CASTSRGEQYF.

V and J are TRBV29-1 and TRBJ1-1; 8 bases match TRBD1. CDR1 and CDR2 from the germline V gene are SQVTM and ANQGSEA. CDR3 length: 12 amino acids. The CDR3 DNA reads as TGCACGTCAGGGGGCGCAGGCACTGAAGCTTTCTTT. This gives the protein CTSGGAGTEAFF. Full variable domain (rest looked up from reference TRBV29-1 and TRBJ1-1): SAVISQKPSRDICQRGTSLTIQCQVDSQVTMMFWYRQQPGQSLTLIATANQGSEATYESGFVIDKFPISRPNLTFSTLTVSNMSPEDSSIYLCTSGGAGTEAFFGQGTRLTVV.